This T cell receptor beta chain originates from a study of blood T cells in healthy people across ages. A second PCR of 7 to 11 cycles used a sample-barcoded 5' primer and a J-beta primer mix. All cDNA molecules were each tagged by a template-switch adaptor with 12 random nucleotides. TCRdb independently ran MiXCR on the 5' RACE reads; one entry per CDR3 protein. The sample includes around 620,000 distinct CDR3 sequences, about 26% seen only once; the top ten take about 18%. The sample taken for sequencing was blood. The TCR originated in a woman aged 65 to 85 in good health.

CDR3 in amino acids: CASRYSVQETQYF. Here the CDR3 DNA reads TGTGCCAGCAGGTACAGCGTCCAAGAGACCCAGTACTTC. The gene calls are TRBV2 and TRBJ2-5; the D is unclear. This CDR3 comprises 13 residues. The germline CDR1 and CDR2 sequences are SNHLY and FYNNEI. The V and J ends lost 6 bases and 1 base respectively, with 9 bases between them. Variable domain in full (rest from reference TRBV2 and TRBJ2-5): EPEVTQTPSHQVTQMGQEVILRCVPISNHLYFYWYRQILGQKVEFLVSFYNNEISEKSEIFDDQFSVERPDGSNFTLKIRSTKLEDSAMYFCASRYSVQETQYFGPGTRLLVL.